This note documents a single T cell receptor beta chain sequence. The antigen is unknown. Naive CD45RA+ and memory CD45RA-negative subsets were split from CD4+ cells. These data come from a study of shared clonotypes between healthy human individuals. In the study overall: A couple of women and three men aged 18 to 49 made up the donors. There were three CD4 naive, three CD4 memory, two CD8 naive and one CD8 memory plates per donor.

Germline V lookup: CDR1 MGHDK, CDR2 SYGVNS. The ends lost 1 base at V and 15 bases at J; junction bases unmatched: 1. CDR3 length: 11 amino acids. Study-wide points: Donor clonotype sharing was expected to depend on sequencing depth.

Method: immunoSEQ multiplex PCR; TCRdb's copy keeps in-frame clones and lacks some. The data show roughly 1 million clones, about three quarters seen once. Sequencing was done on a sample of memory CD4+ T cells sorted from blood. Subset indicated: CD45RA-negative fraction. The chain links TRBV25-1 to TRBJ2-3; 10 positions match TRBD1. This receptor was taken from a man aged 18 to 29 in good health. The CDR3 protein is CASSEWDRGYF. CDR3 sequence (DNA): TGTGCCAGCAGTGAATGGGACAGGGGTTATTTT.